The source of this TCR beta chain is a study of regulatory T cells in long-lasting Graves disease. Sequencing libraries for TCR beta were prepared with iRepertoire HTBI primers and Arm-PCR of CDR3 regions. TCRdb analysed the multiplex PCR reads with MiXCR anew, one entry per CDR3 protein. This table has roughly 420,000 distinct CDR3 sequences, over 15% appearing once. Specified time point: newly diagnosed GD, antithyroid drugs for less than 3 months. Construction of the TCR library relied on RNA isolated from PBMCs. CDR3 length equals 16 residues. V lost 1 base and J lost 1, with 12 bases in between. CDR1 is SGHDT and CDR2 is YYEEEE in the germline V gene. The data were also submitted as part of a second study, on T cells in Graves' hyperthyroidism and ophthalmopathy.

Source: peripheral blood mononuclear cells (PBMCs), taken at new diagnosis, from a patient treated with antithyroid drugs. This clonotype was sampled from a woman aged 25-40 years with Graves disease. This sequence joins TRBV5-6 and TRBJ1-5; no reliable D call. The CDR3 DNA sequence: TGTGCCAGCAGCTTGTGGTGGGATTGGAGCAATCAGCCCCAGCATTTT. Amino acids: CASSLWWDWSNQPQHF.